This T cell receptor beta chain was identified during a study of T cells in Graves' hyperthyroidism and ophthalmopathy. This clonotype was counted many times. Amplification targeted TCR beta CDR3 regions from RNA transcripts. Carried out on the TCR CDR3, a first-round RT-PCR used the HTBI primer set. Via MiXCR, TCRdb re-called the multiplex PCR reads, giving one row per CDR3 protein. Of about 840,000 distinct CDR3 sequences in the sample, 38% were seen once. The V and J ends lost 6 bases and 8 bases respectively, with 10 bases between them. This CDR3 has 11 residues. The chain uses TRBV12-3 or TRBV12-4 and TRBJ1-1; D is unresolved. The TCR comes from a man aged 18 to 30 with Graves' hyperthyroidism. Sequenced sample: blood. The CDR3, as DNA: TGTGCCAGCAGATCTCAGGCAGAAGCTTTCTTT. It specifies CASRSQAEAFF.